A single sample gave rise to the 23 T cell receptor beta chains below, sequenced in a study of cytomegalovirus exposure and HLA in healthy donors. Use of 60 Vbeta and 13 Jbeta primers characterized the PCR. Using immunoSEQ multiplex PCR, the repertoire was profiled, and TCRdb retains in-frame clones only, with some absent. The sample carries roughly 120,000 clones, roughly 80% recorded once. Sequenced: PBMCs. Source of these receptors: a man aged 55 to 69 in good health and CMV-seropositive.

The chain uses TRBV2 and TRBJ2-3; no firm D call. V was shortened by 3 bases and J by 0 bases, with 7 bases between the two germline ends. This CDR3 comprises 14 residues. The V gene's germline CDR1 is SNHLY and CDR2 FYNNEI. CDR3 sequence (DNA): TGTGCCAGCAGTGAGGTAACTAGCACAGATACGCAGTATTTT. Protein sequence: CASSEVTSTDTQYF.

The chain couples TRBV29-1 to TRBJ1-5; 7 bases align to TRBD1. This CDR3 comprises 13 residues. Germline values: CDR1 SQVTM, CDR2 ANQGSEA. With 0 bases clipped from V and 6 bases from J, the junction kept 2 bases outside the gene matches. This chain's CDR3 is CSVEDHRGQPQHF. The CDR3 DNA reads TGCAGCGTTGAAGATCACAGGGGTCAGCCCCAGCATTTT.

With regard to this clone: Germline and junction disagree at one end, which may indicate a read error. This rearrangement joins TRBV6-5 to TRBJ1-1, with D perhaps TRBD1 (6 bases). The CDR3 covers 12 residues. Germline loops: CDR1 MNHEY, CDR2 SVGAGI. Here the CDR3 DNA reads TGTGCCAGCAGTGAAAGGGGGTGGGAGTCAATCTTT. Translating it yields CASSERGWESIF.

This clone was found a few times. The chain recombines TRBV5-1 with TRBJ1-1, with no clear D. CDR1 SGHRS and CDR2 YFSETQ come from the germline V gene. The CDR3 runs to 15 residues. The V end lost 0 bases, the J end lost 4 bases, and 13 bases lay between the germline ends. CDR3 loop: CASSLATGYITEAFF. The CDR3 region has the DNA TGCGCCAGCAGCTTGGCCACCGGGTATATCACTGAAGCTTTCTTT.

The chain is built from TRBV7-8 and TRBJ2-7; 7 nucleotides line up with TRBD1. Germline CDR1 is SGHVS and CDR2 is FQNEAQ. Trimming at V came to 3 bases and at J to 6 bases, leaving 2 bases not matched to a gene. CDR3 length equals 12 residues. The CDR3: CASSLGTVEQYF. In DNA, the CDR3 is TGTGCCAGCAGCTTGGGGACAGTCGAGCAGTACTTC.

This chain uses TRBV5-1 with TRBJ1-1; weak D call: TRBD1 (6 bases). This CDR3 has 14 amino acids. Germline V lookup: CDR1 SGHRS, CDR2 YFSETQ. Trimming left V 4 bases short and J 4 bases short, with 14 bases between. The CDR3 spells CASSGMATGTEAFF. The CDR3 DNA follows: TGCGCCAGCAGCGGCATGGCGACAGGCACTGAAGCTTTCTTT.

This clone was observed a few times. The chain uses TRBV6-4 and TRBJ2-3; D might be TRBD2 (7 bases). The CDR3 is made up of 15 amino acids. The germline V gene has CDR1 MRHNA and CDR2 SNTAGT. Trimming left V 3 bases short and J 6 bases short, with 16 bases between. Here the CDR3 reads CASSEGAGELDTQYF. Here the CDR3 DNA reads TGTGCCAGCAGTGAGGGGGCGGGAGAATTGGATACGCAGTATTTT.

The CDR3 reads CASSFRTGNYEQYF. The CDR3 nucleotides are TGTGCCAGCAGCTTCCGGACAGGGAACTACGAGCAGTACTTC. The chain has TRBV5-6 and TRBJ2-7; 8 bases map to TRBD1. The J segment lost 3 bases and the V segment lost 2 bases, leaving 4 bases of the junction unmatched. CDR1 SGHDT and CDR2 YYEEEE come from the germline V gene. The CDR3 sequence is 14 residues long.

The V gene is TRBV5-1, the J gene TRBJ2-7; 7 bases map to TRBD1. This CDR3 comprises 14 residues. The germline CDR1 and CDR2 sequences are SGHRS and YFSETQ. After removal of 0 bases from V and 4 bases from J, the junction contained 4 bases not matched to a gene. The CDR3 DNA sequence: TGCGCCAGCAGCTTGGTAGACAGGGCTTACGAGCAGTACTTC. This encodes CASSLVDRAYEQYF.

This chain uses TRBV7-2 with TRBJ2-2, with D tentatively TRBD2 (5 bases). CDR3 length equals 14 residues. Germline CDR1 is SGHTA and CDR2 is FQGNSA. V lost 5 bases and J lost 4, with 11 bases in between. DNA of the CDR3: TGTGCCAGCAGCCAAAGAGGGATCACCGGGGAGCTGTTTTTT. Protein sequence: CASSQRGITGELFF.

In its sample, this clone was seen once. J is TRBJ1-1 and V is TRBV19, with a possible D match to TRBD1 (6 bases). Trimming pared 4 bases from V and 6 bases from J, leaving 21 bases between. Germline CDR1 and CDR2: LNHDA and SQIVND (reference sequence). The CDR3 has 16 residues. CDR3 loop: CASSTTYLQGRPEAFF. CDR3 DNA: TGTGCCAGTAGTACGACTTATCTCCAGGGGCGACCTGAAGCTTTCTTT.

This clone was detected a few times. CDR3 bases: TGTGCCACCAGCGGAATAACCTTAGCGGGAGGCTACGAGCAGTACTTC. Amino acid sequence: CATSGITLAGGYEQYF. The rearrangement uses TRBV15 and TRBJ2-7; 10 bases are shared with TRBD2. Losses at the gene ends were 5 bases for V and 3 bases for J; bases not matched to a gene: 10. The CDR3 has 16 amino acids. Germline V gives CDR1 LNHNV, CDR2 YYDKDF (reference sequence).

CDR3 sequence reads: CASSPPGQNSGNTIYF. The CDR3, as DNA: TGTGCCAGCTCACCCCCGGGACAGAACTCTGGAAACACCATATATTTT. The chain carries TRBV18 and TRBJ1-3; 7 nucleotides match TRBD1. Germline V CDR1 and CDR2: KGHSH, LQKENI. This CDR3 spans 16 amino acids. V was clipped by 3 bases and J by 0 bases; unmatched bases: 5.

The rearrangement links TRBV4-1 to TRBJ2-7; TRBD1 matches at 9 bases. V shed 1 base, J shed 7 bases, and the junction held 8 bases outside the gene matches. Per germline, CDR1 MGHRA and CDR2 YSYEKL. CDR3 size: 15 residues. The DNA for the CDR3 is TGCGCCAGCAGCCAAGTGGGGACAGGGAACTATGAGCAGTACTTC. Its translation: CASSQVGTGNYEQYF.

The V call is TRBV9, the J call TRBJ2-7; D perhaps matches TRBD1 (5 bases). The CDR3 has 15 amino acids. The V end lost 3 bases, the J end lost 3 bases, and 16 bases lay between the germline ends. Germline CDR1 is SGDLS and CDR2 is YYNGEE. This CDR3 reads CASSGRQGSVYEQYF. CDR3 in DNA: TGTGCCAGCAGCGGAAGGCAGGGTTCTGTCTACGAGCAGTACTTC.

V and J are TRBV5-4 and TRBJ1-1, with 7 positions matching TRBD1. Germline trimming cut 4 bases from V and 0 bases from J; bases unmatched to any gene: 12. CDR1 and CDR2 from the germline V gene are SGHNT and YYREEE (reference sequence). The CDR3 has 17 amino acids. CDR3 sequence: CASSRGQPRGMNTEAFF. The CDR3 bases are TGTGCCAGCAGCCGGGGACAGCCTCGGGGCATGAACACTGAAGCTTTCTTT.

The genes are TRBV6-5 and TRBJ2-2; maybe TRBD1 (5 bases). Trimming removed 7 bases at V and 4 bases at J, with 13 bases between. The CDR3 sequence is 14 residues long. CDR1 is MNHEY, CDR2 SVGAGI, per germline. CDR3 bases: TGTGCCAGCAAACCCGACAGTATCACCGGGGAGCTGTTTTTT. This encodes CASKPDSITGELFF.

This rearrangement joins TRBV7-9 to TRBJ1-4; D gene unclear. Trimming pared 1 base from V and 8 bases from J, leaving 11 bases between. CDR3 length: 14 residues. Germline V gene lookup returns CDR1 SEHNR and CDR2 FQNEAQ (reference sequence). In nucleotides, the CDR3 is TGTGCCAGCAGCTTAGGGGCAGACGGCGAAAAACTGTTTTTT. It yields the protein CASSLGADGEKLFF.

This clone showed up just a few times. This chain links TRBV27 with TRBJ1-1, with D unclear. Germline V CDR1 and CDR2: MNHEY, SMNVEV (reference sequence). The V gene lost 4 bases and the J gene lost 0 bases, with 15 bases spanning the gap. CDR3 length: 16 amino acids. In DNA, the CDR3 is TGTGCCAGCAGTTCCGCCCTACCCCTTATGAACACTGAAGCTTTCTTT. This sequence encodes CASSSALPLMNTEAFF.

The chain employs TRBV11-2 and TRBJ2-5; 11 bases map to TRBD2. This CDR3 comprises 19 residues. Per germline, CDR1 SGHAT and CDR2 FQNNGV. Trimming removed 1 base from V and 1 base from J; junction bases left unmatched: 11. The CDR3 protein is CASSLGRASGRKSQETQYF. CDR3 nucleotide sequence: TGTGCCAGCAGCTTAGGGAGGGCTAGCGGGAGGAAGTCCCAAGAGACCCAGTACTTC.

Here the CDR3 DNA reads TGTGCCAGCAGTGCCGGGACAGGGAGAAATAACTATGGCTACACCTTC. It specifies CASSAGTGRNNYGYTF. This sequence joins TRBV2 and TRBJ1-2; 9 bases are shared with TRBD1. J gave up 1 base and V 4 bases, and 7 bases lay outside the gene matches. The CDR3 contains 16 residues. Germline V gene sequence: CDR1 SNHLY, CDR2 FYNNEI.

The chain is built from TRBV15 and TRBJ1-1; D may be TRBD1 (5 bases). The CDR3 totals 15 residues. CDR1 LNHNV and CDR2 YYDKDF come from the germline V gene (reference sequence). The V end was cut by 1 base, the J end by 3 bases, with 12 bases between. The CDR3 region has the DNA TGTGCCACCAGCAGAGGGGCAGGGTGGGACACTGAAGCTTTCTTT. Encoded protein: CATSRGAGWDTEAFF. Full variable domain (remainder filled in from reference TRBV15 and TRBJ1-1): DAMVIQNPRYQVTQFGKPVTLSCSQTLNHNVMYWYQQKSSQAPKLLFHYYDKDFNNEADTPDNFQSRRPNTSFCFLDIRSPGLGDTAMYLCATSRGAGWDTEAFFGQGTRLTVV.

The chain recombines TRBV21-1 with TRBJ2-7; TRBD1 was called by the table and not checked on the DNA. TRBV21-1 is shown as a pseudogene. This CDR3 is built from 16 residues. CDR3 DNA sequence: TGTGCCAGCAGCAAGTATAGGGGACACCAAGGTTACGAGCAGTACTTC. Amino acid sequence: CASSKYRGHQGYEQYF.